This paragraph covers one T cell receptor (beta chain) sequence. What antigen it recognizes has not been identified. The sample holds no much larger clone one base away, and base qualities are not on file. The immunoSEQ Assay, a bias-controlled multiplex PCR, was used to amplify TCRbeta CDR3 regions from genomic DNA. As for the original processing: The number of nucleated cells in each sample was estimated from the amplification of reference gene primers within the assay. To quantify the absolute abundance of each unique TCRbeta CDR3 rearrangement, sequence reads were collapsed and filtered. For each sample, productive Simpson clonality was calculated as the square root of Simpson's diversity index over productive rearrangements. TCRdb retrieved this table from immuneACCESS and kept in-frame rearrangements only. Not all clones are present; in checked studies, unresolved V genes account for under half, and no reason is known for the remainder. V and J calls and clone size follow that table, whereas D and trimming were derived from the DNA. The sample profile shows some 42,000 clones; more than 60% of them were found once. In total, the top ten clones hold under 30% of the sample.

The collaborating institutions used their own protocols to collect whole blood in K2EDTA tubes. Collaborator samples were shipped for TCRbeta analysis as frozen whole blood, isolated PBMCs, or DNA extracted from either sample type. The data were taken from a study of blood T cell repertoires in COVID-19 (dated by TCRdb to about 2020). At the level of the whole study: Samples from collaborators originated in the United States, Italy and Spain and spanned both the acute and convalescent phases of COVID-19. The prospective study material was composed of cDNA or gDNA derived from T cells, B-cell-depleted T cells, or PBMCs. Where available, HLA class I and class II types were obtained from metadata supplied by the sample provider rather than from assay-based typing. Deeply sampled blood TCRbeta repertoires from subjects exposed to, actively infected with, or recovered from COVID-19 were included in the dataset. Nearly every sample came with metadata listing a de-identified subject ID, COVID-19 status, age in years and sex. The samples were drawn from two sources: the first 160 participants of the ongoing ImmuneRACE study, and over 950 subjects contributed by 6 global collaborators. A freely available public database, intended as a resource for researchers studying the immune response to SARS-CoV-2, is where the repertoires were released. Overall results and qualifications from the work: Clinical and demographic metadata were provided uncurated, with the amount varying by source and participant.

CDR1 and CDR2, per the germline V gene, are SGHTA and FQGNSA. The CDR3 sequence holds 19 residues, the cysteine and phenylalanine included. CDR3 DNA is the only sequence kept; it has 57 bases, read in frame from the first base. The trim is 2 bases for V and 4 bases for J, with a gap of 26 bases between the germline ends. The sequence was collected from a woman in her seventies with acute or convalescent COVID-19. Sequencing used peripheral blood. Here the chain combines TRBV7-2 and TRBJ1-1; perhaps TRBD1 is the D gene, with 6 bases matching. At the DNA level, the sequence is TGTGCCAGCAGCTTATCCAAAGCGGGGACACTCCTCGGGAGCACTGAAGCTTTCTTT. The translation is CASSLSKAGTLLGSTEAFF.